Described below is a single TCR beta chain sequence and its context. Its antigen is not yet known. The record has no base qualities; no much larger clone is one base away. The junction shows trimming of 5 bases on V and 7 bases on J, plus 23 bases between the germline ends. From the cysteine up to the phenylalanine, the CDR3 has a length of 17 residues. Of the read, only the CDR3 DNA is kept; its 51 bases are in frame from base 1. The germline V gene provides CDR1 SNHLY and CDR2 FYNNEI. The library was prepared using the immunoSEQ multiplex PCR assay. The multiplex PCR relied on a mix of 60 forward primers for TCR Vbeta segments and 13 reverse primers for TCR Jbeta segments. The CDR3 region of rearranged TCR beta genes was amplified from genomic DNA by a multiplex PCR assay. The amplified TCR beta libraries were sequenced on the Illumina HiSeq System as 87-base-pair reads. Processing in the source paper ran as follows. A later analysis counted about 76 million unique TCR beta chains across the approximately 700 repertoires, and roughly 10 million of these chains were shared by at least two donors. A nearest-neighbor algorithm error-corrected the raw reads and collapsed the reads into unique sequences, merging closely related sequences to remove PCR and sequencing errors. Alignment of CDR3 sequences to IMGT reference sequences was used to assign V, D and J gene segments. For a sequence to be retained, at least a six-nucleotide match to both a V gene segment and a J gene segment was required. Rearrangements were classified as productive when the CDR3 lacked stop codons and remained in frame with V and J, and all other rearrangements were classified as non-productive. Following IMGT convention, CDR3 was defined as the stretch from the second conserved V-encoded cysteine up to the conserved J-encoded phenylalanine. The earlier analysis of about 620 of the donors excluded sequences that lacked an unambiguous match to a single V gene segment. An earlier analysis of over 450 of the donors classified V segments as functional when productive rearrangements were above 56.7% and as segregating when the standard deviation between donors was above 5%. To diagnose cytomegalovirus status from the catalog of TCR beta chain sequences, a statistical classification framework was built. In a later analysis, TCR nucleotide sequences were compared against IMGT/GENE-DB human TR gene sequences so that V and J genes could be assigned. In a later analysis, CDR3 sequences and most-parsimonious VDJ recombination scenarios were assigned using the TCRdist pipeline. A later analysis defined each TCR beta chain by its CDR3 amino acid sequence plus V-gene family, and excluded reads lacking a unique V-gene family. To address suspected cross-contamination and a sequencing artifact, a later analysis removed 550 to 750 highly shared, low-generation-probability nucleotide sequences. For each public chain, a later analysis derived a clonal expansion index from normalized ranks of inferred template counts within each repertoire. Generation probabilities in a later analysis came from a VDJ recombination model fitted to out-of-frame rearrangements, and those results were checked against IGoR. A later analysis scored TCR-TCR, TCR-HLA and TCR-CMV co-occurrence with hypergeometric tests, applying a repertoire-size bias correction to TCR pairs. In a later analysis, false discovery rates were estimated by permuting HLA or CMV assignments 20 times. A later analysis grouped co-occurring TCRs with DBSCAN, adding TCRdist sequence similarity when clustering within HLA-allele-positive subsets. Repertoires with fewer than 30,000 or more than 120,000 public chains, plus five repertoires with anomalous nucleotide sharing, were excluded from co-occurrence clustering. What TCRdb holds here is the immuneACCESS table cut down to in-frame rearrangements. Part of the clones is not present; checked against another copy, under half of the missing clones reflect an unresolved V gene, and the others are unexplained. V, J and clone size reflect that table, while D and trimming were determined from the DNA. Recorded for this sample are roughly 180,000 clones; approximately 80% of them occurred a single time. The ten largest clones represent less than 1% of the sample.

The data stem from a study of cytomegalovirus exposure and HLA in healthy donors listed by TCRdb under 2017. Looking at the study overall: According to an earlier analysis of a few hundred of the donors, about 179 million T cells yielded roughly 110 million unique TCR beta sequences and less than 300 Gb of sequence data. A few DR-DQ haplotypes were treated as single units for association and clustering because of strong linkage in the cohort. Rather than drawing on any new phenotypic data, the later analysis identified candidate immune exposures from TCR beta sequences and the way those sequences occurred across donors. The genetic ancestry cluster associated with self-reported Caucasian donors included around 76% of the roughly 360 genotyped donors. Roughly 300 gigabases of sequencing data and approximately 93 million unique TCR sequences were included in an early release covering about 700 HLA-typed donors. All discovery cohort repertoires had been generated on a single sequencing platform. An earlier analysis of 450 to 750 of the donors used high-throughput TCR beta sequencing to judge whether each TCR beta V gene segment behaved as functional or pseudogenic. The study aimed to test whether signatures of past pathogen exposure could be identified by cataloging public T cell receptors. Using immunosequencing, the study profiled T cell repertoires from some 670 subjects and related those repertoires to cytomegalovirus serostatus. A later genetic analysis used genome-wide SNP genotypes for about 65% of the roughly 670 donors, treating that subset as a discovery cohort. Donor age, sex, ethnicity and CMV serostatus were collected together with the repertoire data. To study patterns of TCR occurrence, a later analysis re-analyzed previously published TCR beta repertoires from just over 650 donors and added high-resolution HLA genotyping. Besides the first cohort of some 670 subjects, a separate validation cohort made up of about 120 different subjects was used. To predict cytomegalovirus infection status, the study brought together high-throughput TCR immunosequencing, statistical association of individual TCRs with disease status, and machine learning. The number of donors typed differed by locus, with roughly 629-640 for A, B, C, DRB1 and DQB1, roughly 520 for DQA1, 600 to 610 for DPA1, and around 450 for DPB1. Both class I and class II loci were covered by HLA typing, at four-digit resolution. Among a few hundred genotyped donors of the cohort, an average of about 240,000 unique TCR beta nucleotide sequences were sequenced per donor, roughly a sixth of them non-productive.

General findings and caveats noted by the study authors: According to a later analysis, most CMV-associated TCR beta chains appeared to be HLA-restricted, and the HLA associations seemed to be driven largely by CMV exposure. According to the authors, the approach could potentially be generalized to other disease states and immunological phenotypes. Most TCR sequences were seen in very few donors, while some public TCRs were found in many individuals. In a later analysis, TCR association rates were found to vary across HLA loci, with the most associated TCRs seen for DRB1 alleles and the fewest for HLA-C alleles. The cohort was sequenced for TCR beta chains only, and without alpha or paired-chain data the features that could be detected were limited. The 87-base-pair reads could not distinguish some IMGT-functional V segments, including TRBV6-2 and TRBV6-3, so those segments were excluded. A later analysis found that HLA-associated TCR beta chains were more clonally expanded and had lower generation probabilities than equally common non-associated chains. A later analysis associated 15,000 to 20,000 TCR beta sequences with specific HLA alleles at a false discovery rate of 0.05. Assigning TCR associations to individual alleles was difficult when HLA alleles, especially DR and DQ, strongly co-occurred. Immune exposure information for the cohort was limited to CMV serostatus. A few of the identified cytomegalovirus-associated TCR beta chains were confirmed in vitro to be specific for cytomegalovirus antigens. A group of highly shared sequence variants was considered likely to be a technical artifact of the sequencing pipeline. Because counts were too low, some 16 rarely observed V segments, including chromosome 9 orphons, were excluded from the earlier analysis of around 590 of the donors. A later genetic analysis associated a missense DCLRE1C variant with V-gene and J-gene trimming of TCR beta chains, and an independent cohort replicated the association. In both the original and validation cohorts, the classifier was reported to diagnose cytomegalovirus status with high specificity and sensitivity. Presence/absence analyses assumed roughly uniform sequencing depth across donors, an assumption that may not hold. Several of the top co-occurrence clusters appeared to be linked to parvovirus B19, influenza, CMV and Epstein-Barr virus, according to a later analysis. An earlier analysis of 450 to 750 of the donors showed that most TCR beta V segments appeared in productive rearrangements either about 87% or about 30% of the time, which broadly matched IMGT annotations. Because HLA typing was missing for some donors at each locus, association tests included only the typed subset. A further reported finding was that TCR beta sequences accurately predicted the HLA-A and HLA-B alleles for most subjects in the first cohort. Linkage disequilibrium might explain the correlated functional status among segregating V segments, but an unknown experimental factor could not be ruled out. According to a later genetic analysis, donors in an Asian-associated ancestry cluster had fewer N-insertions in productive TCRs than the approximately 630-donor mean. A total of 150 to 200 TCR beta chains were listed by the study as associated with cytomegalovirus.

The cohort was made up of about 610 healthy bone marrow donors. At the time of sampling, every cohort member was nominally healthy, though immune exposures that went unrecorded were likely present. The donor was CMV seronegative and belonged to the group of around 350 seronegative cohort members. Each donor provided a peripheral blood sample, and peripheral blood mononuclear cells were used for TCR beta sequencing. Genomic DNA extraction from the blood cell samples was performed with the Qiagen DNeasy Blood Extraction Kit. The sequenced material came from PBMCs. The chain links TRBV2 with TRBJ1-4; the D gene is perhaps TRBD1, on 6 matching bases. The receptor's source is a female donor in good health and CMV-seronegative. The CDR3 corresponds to CASSQQTGQRRGEKLFF. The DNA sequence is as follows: TGTGCCAGCAGTCAACAAACCGGACAGCGACGAGGTGAAAAACTGTTTTTT.